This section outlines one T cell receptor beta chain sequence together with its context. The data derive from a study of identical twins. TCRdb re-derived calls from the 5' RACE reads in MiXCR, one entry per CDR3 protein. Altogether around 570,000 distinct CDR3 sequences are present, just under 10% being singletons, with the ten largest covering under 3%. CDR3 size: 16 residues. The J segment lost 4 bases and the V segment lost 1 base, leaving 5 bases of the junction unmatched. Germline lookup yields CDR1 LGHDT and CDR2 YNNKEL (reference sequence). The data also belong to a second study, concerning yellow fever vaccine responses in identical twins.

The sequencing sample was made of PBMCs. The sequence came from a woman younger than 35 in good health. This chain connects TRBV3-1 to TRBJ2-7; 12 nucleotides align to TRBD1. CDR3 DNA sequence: TGTGCCAGCAGCCAAGGACCGGGACAGGGGGCGTACGAGCAGTACTTC. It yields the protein CASSQGPGQGAYEQYF.